These T cell receptor beta chains were read from a single sample in a study of CD8 T cells in ankylosing spondylitis. One entry per CDR3 protein, called by TCRdb with MiXCR from the 5' RACE reads. The table has approximately 100,000 distinct CDR3 sequences, about 8.3% seen once. Sequencing input: blood, either unsorted or a sorted T cell fraction (not recorded which). The receptors shown here come from a male donor with ankylosing spondylitis or in good health (not recorded which). Each CDR3 is given with its conserved first and last residue. Each record gives: V gene, J gene, clone size, D gene, CDR3 protein, CDR3 DNA. D genes are given only for firm matches. Rows may omit the clone size; those that give it use once, few, many or a size class.

TRBV3-1	TRBJ2-5	many	NA	CASSQTPYQETQYF	TGTGCCAGCAGCCAAACACCGTACCAAGAGACCCAGTACTTC
TRBV15	TRBJ2-3	many	TRBD2	CATSSTSGGTTDTQYF	TGTGCCACCAGCAGTACTAGCGGGGGGACCACAGATACGCAGTATTTT
TRBV6-1	TRBJ2-1	many	TRBD2	CASSPKRPSGGTYNEQFF	TGTGCCAGCAGTCCGAAACGCCCTAGCGGGGGGACCTACAATGAGCAGTTCTTC
TRBV9	TRBJ2-7	many	TRBD1	CASSVEGTGRAYEQYF	TGTGCCAGCAGCGTAGAGGGGACAGGGAGGGCCTACGAGCAGTACTTC
TRBV6-2/TRBV6-3	TRBJ2-3	many	NA	CASSRQDTDTQYF	TGTGCCAGCAGTCGACAGGACACAGATACGCAGTATTTT
TRBV3-1	TRBJ1-2	NA	NA	CASSQQGTYGYTF	TGTGCCAGCAGCCAGCAGGGTACCTATGGCTACACCTTC
TRBV10-3	TRBJ1-4	many	NA	CAISPRAEGEKLFF	TGTGCCATCAGTCCTCGGGCCGAGGGTGAAAAACTGTTTTTT
TRBV14	TRBJ2-7	many	NA	CASRGTGRGYEQYF	TGTGCCAGCAGAGGAACCGGGAGAGGTTACGAGCAGTACTTC
TRBV18	TRBJ1-3	NA	NA	CASSPGQSSGNTIYF	TGTGCCAGCTCACCAGGACAGAGCTCTGGAAACACCATATATTTT
TRBV27	TRBJ2-3	many	NA	CASSLEGDVDTQYF	TGTGCCAGCAGTTTAGAAGGGGATGTAGATACGCAGTATTTT
TRBV4-3	TRBJ1-1	many	NA	CASSQDPQGHTEAFF	TGCGCCAGCAGCCAAGACCCACAGGGACACACTGAAGCTTTCTTT
TRBV6-2/TRBV6-3	TRBJ2-7	many	TRBD1	CASSYSRGLYEQYF	TGTGCCAGCAGTTACTCCAGGGGGCTTTACGAGCAGTACTTC
TRBV5-5	TRBJ2-2	many	TRBD2	CASSFRLAGDTGELFF	TGTGCCAGCAGCTTCCGCCTAGCGGGCGACACCGGGGAGCTGTTTTTT
TRBV3-1	TRBJ2-2	many	NA	CAIPAGGRGGELFF	TGTGCCATCCCAGCCGGAGGGCGTGGCGGGGAGCTGTTTTTT
TRBV7-2	TRBJ1-6	many	NA	CASSIRLSSYNSPLHF	TGTGCCAGCAGCATAAGGTTGAGCTCCTATAATTCACCCCTCCACTTT
TRBV6-1	TRBJ2-1	many	TRBD2	CASSEFPFGLAGNDEQFF	TGTGCCAGCAGTGAGTTCCCCTTCGGACTAGCGGGTAACGATGAGCAGTTCTTC
TRBV7-9	TRBJ2-7	NA	NA	CASSRDFYEQYF	TGTGCCAGCAGCCGGGACTTCTACGAGCAGTACTTC
TRBV3-1	TRBJ2-3	many	TRBD2	CASRPRTSGSPEGTQYF	TGTGCCAGCAGACCGCGGACTAGCGGGAGTCCAGAGGGTACGCAGTATTTT
TRBV12-3/TRBV12-4	TRBJ2-6	many	NA	CASQRSGANVLTF	TGTGCCAGCCAAAGGTCTGGGGCCAACGTCCTGACTTTC
TRBV7-9	TRBJ2-7	NA	TRBD1	CASSPLGTGATKYEQYF	TGTGCCAGCAGCCCCTTAGGGACAGGGGCCACAAAATACGAGCAGTACTTC
TRBV20-1	TRBJ2-5	many	TRBD2	CSAKLAGRGLNQETQYF	TGCAGTGCCAAGTTAGCGGGAAGAGGTTTGAACCAAGAGACCCAGTACTTC
TRBV30	TRBJ1-2	many	NA	CACNSGQYGYTF	TGTGCCTGCAACTCCGGACAGTATGGCTACACCTTC
TRBV6-1	TRBJ2-1	many	NA	CATRGSLNEQFF	TGTGCCACCAGGGGCAGCCTCAATGAGCAGTTCTTC
TRBV7-2	TRBJ1-5	many	NA	CASSSPGINQPQHF	TGTGCCAGCAGCTCCCCAGGGATCAATCAGCCCCAGCATTTT
TRBV20-1	TRBJ2-7	many	NA	CSASPYGEQYF	TGCAGTGCAAGCCCCTACGGGGAGCAGTACTTC
TRBV6-2/TRBV6-3	TRBJ1-2	many	NA	CASRFHGGGYTF	TGTGCCAGCAGATTTCACGGCGGGGGCTACACCTTC
TRBV4-3	TRBJ1-6	many	TRBD1	CASSQVMGQAWGSPLHF	TGCGCCAGCAGCCAAGTCATGGGACAGGCCTGGGGTTCACCCCTCCACTTT
TRBV7-6	TRBJ1-1	many	NA	CASSQQVGREAFF	TGTGCCAGCAGCCAACAGGTAGGCCGTGAAGCTTTCTTT
TRBV3-1	TRBJ2-6	many	NA	CASSPKMVAGANVLTF	TGTGCCAGCAGCCCCAAGATGGTCGCTGGGGCCAACGTCCTGACTTTC
TRBV12-3/TRBV12-4	TRBJ1-5	many	NA	CASSLGGKPQHF	TGTGCCAGCAGTTTAGGGGGTAAGCCCCAGCATTTT
TRBV4-2	TRBJ2-4	NA	TRBD2	CASSQAASGTSGIGSVKNIQYF	TGTGCCAGCAGCCAAGCAGCCTCCGGGACTAGCGGGATTGGATCCGTCAAAAACATTCAGTACTTC
TRBV5-1	TRBJ2-3	many	NA	CASSSTLSDSTDTQYF	TGCGCCAGCAGCTCCACACTATCCGACAGTACAGATACGCAGTATTTT
TRBV12-3/TRBV12-4	TRBJ1-5	many	NA	CASSLTRSATQPQHF	TGTGCCAGCAGTTTGACACGTTCCGCAACGCAGCCCCAGCATTTT
TRBV20-1	TRBJ1-1	many	NA	CSARGGTTEAFF	TGCAGTGCTAGGGGGGGAACAACTGAAGCTTTCTTT
TRBV6-2/TRBV6-3	TRBJ2-7	many	NA	CASSVLRTDSYEQYF	TGTGCCAGCTCGGTTTTGAGGACAGACTCCTACGAGCAGTACTTC
TRBV20-1	TRBJ2-7	many	TRBD1	CSAPDRVSYEQYF	TGCAGTGCTCCTGACAGGGTTTCCTACGAGCAGTACTTC
TRBV20-1	TRBJ1-1	many	NA	CSARQGRYTEAFF	TGCAGTGCTAGACAGGGGAGGTACACTGAAGCTTTCTTT
TRBV6-2/TRBV6-3	TRBJ2-7	NA	NA	CASDLRGPTRYEQYF	TGTGCCAGCGACCTCAGGGGTCCGACCCGCTACGAGCAGTACTTC
TRBV10-3	TRBJ2-1	many	TRBD2	CAISESREGYNEQFF	TGTGCCATCAGTGAGTCGAGGGAGGGTTACAATGAGCAGTTCTTC
TRBV2	TRBJ2-1	many	TRBD1	CASSGDRAYNEQFF	TGTGCCAGCAGCGGGGACAGGGCCTACAATGAGCAGTTCTTC
TRBV7-9	TRBJ2-2	NA	NA	CASRHLGGNENTGELFF	TGTGCCAGCAGGCACCTGGGCGGAAACGAGAACACCGGGGAGCTGTTTTTT
TRBV20-1	TRBJ1-2	NA	NA	CSGRPPGRNYGYTF	TGCAGTGGTAGGCCCCCGGGACGCAACTATGGCTACACCTTC
TRBV12-3/TRBV12-4	TRBJ2-2	many	NA	CASTADSNTGELFF	TGTGCCAGCACCGCGGACAGCAACACCGGGGAGCTGTTTTTT
TRBV6-5	TRBJ2-2	many	NA	CASSYGQDQGGELFF	TGTGCCAGCAGTTATGGGCAGGACCAAGGCGGGGAGCTGTTTTTT
TRBV5-1	TRBJ1-1	many	NA	CASTFGGGTEAFF	TGCGCCAGCACCTTTGGTGGAGGTACTGAAGCTTTCTTT
TRBV12-3/TRBV12-4	TRBJ1-1	many	NA	CASSPPAGAEAFF	TGTGCCAGCAGCCCCCCGGCGGGCGCTGAAGCTTTCTTT
TRBV7-8	TRBJ2-3	many	TRBD2	CASSPLTSGPFTDTQYF	TGTGCCAGCAGCCCGTTGACTAGCGGCCCTTTCACAGATACGCAGTATTTT
TRBV29-1	TRBJ1-2	many	NA	CSVGGQGYGYTF	TGCAGCGTTGGTGGGCAGGGGTATGGCTACACCTTC
TRBV4-3	TRBJ2-3	many	NA	CASSRRGPNATRYPDTQYF	TGCGCCAGCAGCCGGAGGGGCCCGAATGCTACCCGGTATCCAGATACGCAGTATTTT
TRBV11-3	TRBJ2-3	many	TRBD2	CASSQMGLATDTQYF	TGTGCCAGCAGCCAGATGGGACTAGCGACAGATACGCAGTATTTT
TRBV3-1	TRBJ2-1	many	NA	CASSQDISGTQFF	TGTGCCAGCAGCCAAGATATCAGCGGGACACAGTTCTTC